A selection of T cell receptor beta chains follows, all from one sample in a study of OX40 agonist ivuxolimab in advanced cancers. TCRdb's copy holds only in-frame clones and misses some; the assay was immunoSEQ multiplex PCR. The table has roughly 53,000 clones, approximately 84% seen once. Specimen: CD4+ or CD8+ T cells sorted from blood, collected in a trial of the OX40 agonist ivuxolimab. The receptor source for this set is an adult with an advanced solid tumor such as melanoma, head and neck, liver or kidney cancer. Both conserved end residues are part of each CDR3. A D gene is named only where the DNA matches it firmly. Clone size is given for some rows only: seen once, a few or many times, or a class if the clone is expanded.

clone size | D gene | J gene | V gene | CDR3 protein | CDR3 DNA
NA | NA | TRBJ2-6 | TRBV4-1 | CASSPVGRSSGANVLTF | TGCGCCAGCAGCCCAGTCGGCCGGAGCTCTGGGGCCAACGTCCTGACTTTC
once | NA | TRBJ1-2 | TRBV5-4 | CASSSVKGRQDGYTF | TGTGCCAGCAGCTCTGTCAAAGGCAGGCAGGATGGCTACACCTTC
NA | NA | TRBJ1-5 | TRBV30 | CAWSLGPPGFQPQHF | TGTGCCTGGAGTCTGGGTCCCCCTGGGTTTCAGCCCCAGCATTTT
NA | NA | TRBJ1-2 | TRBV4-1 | CASSQANYGYTF | TGCGCCAGCAGCCAAGCTAACTATGGCTACACCTTC
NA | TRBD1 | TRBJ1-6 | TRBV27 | CASSLQGSYNSPLHF | TGTGCCAGCAGTCTACAGGGGTCCTATAATTCACCCCTCCACTTT
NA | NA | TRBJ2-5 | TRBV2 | CASRDSPLGKTQYF | TGTGCCAGCAGGGACTCCCCCCTAGGAAAGACCCAGTACTTC
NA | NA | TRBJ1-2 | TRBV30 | CAWSAKGGYGYTF | TGTGCCTGGAGTGCCAAAGGGGGGTATGGCTACACCTTC
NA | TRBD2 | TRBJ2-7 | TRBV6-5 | CASSPGGNSYEQYF | TGTGCCAGCAGTCCGGGGGGAAACTCCTACGAGCAGTACTTC
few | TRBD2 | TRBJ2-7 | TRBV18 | CASSPSGVEQYF | TGTGCCAGCTCACCAAGCGGGGTCGAGCAGTACTTC
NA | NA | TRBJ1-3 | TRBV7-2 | CASSGARRTSGNTIYF | TGTGCCAGCAGCGGAGCGAGGCGGACCTCTGGAAACACCATATATTTT
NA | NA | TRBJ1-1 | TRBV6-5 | CASSFYLTGGEAFF | TGTGCCAGCAGCTTCTACCTCACAGGCGGCGAAGCTTTCTTT
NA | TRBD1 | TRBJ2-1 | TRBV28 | CASSRDRGPGLDEQFF | TGTGCCAGCAGTCGGGACAGGGGGCCCGGGCTCGATGAGCAGTTCTTC
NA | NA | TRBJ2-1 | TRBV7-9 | CASSPYNEQFF | TGTGCCAGCAGCCCCTACAATGAGCAGTTCTTC
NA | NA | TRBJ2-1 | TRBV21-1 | CASSPTEQFF | TGTGCCAGCAGCCCCACCGAGCAGTTCTTC
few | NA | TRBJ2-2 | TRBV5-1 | CASSPDSQSGELFF | TGCGCCAGCAGCCCGGACAGCCAGTCCGGGGAGCTGTTTTTT
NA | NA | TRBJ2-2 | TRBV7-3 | CASSNQGTNTGELFF | TGTGCCAGCAGCAACCAGGGGACGAACACCGGGGAGCTGTTTTTT
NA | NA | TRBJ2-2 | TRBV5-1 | CASSERNTGELFF | TGCGCCAGCAGCGAGCGGAACACCGGGGAGCTGTTTTTT
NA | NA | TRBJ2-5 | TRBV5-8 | CASSLRGVQETQYF | TGTGCCAGCAGCTTGAGGGGGGTCCAGGAGACCCAGTACTTC
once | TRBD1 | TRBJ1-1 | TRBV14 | CASRRQGGMVAFF | TGTGCCAGCAGACGACAGGGGGGTATGGTGGCTTTCTTT
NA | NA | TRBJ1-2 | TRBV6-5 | CASSSPGAWGYTF | TGTGCCAGCAGCTCCCCCGGGGCATGGGGCTACACCTTC
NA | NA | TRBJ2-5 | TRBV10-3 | CAISEFAGTWQETQYF | TGTGCCATCAGTGAGTTCGCCGGGACTTGGCAAGAGACCCAGTACTTC
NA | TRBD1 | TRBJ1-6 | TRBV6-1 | CASRAGGQLTTALHF | TGTGCCAGCAGGGCGGGGGGACAGCTTACTACGGCCCTCCACTTT
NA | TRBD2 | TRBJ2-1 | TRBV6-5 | CASKLAGGVGDEQFF | TGTGCCAGCAAGCTAGCGGGAGGGGTTGGCGATGAGCAGTTCTTC
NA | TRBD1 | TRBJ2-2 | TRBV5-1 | CASYAGGSGTGELFF | TGCGCCAGCTATGCAGGGGGCTCGGGCACCGGGGAGCTGTTTTTT
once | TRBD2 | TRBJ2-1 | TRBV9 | CASSLAGGYNEQFF | TGTGCCAGCAGCCTAGCGGGAGGGTACAATGAGCAGTTCTTC
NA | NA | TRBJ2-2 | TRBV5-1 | CASRDSGNTGELFF | TGCGCCAGCAGGGATAGCGGGAACACCGGGGAGCTGTTTTTT
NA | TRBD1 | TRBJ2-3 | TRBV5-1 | CASSLSGTDTDTQYF | TGCGCCAGCAGCCTCTCGGGGACAGATACAGATACGCAGTATTTT
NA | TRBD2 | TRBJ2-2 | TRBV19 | CASWDSGSTGELFF | TGTGCCAGTTGGGATAGCGGGTCAACCGGGGAGCTGTTTTTT
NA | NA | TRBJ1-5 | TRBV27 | CASSLVLGNQPQHF | TGTGCCAGCAGTTTAGTTCTGGGGAATCAGCCCCAGCATTTT
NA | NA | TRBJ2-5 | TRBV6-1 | CASSVDRSRETQYF | TGTGCCAGCAGTGTAGATAGAAGTCGAGAGACCCAGTACTTC
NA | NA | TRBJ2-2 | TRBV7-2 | CASREVGELFF | TGTGCCAGCAGAGAGGTCGGGGAGCTGTTTTTT
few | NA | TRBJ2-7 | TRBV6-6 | CASSLDSRGNYEQYF | TGTGCCAGCAGTCTGGACTCAAGAGGGAATTACGAGCAGTACTTC
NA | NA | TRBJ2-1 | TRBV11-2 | CASSLETGVGNEQFF | TGTGCCAGCAGCTTAGAGACGGGAGTCGGTAATGAGCAGTTCTTC
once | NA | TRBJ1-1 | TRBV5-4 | CASSLSGNRMNTEAFF | TGTGCCAGCAGCTTGTCCGGAAACCGGATGAACACTGAAGCTTTCTTT
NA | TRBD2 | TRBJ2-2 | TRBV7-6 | CASSLDAGVGTGELFF | TGTGCCAGCAGCTTAGATGCGGGAGTGGGCACCGGGGAGCTGTTTTTT
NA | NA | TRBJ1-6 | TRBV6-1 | CASSENRRSNSPLHF | TGTGCCAGCAGTGAAAACAGGCGGAGTAATTCACCCCTCCACTTT
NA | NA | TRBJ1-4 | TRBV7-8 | CASSPRRGWEKLFF | TGTGCCAGCAGCCCAAGGCGAGGTTGGGAAAAACTGTTTTTT
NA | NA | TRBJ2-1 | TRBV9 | CASSVDVSSYNEQFF | TGTGCCAGCAGCGTAGATGTTAGCTCCTACAATGAGCAGTTCTTC
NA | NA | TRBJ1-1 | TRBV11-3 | CASSLDLSTEAFF | TGTGCCAGCAGCTTAGATCTATCCACTGAAGCTTTCTTT
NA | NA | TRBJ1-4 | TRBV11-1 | CASSPSWSPNEKLFF | TGTGCCAGCAGCCCGTCTTGGAGCCCTAATGAAAAACTGTTTTTT
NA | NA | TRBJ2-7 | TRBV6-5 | CASSEPGLYEQYF | TGTGCCAGCAGTGAACCCGGGCTATACGAGCAGTACTTC
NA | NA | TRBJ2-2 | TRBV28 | CASSLRQANTGELFF | TGTGCCAGCAGTTTGAGACAGGCGAACACCGGGGAGCTGTTTTTT
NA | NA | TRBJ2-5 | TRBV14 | CASSQGIWVGETQYF | TGTGCCAGCAGCCAAGGAATCTGGGTCGGGGAGACCCAGTACTTC
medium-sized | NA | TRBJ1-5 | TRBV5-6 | CASSLALNQPQHF | TGTGCCAGCAGCTTGGCCCTAAATCAGCCCCAGCATTTT
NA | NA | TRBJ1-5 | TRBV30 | CAWKDTQNQPQHF | TGTGCCTGGAAGGACACACAAAATCAGCCCCAGCATTTT
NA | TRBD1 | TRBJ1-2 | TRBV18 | CASSPPGGYGYTF | TGTGCCAGCTCACCCCCAGGGGGATATGGCTACACCTTC
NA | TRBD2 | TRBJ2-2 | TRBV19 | CASSTYLTSPAGELFF | TGTGCCAGTAGTACTTACCTGACTAGCCCGGCCGGGGAGCTGTTTTTT